Presented here are 13 T cell receptor beta chains from one specimen sequenced in a study of CD8 T cells in ankylosing spondylitis. TCRdb fed the 5' RACE reads into MiXCR, producing one record per CDR3 protein. The table has some 270,000 distinct CDR3 sequences, under 35% seen once. Sequencing was carried out using blood, either unsorted or a sorted T cell fraction (not recorded which). The receptors originated from a male donor with ankylosing spondylitis or in good health (not recorded which).

This clonotype appeared a few times. The chain combines TRBV12-3 or TRBV12-4 with TRBJ2-1; 9 bases map to TRBD2. This CDR3 spans 14 amino acids. J lost 11 bases, V lost 3 bases, and 8 bases had no gene match. The CDR3 DNA follows: TGTGCCAGCAGTTTGGCTAGCGGGGATTATAAGCAGTTCTTC. This encodes CASSLASGDYKQFF.

This clonotype has just a few counts. CDR3 sequence: CSARALTGARTGYNEQFF. For the CDR3, the DNA is TGCAGTGCTAGAGCCCTTACAGGGGCCAGAACAGGTTACAATGAGCAGTTCTTC. V gene TRBV20-1 combines with J gene TRBJ2-1; 7 bases map to TRBD1. The germline gives CDR1 DFQATT, CDR2 SNEGSKA (reference sequence). The CDR3 runs to 18 residues. V was clipped by 1 base and J by 4 bases; unmatched bases: 16.

The chain links TRBV7-8 to TRBJ2-7, with 9 bases that match TRBD1. This CDR3 is built from 15 residues. V was pared by 3 bases and J by 0 bases, with 3 bases of the junction left unmatched. CDR1 is SGHVS, CDR2 FQNEAQ, per germline. CDR3 residues: CASSFRDRASYEQYF. The CDR3 bases are TGTGCCAGCAGCTTCCGGGACAGGGCCTCCTACGAGCAGTACTTC.

This rearrangement joins TRBV11-2 to TRBJ2-3; TRBD1 matches at 9 bases. V lost 4 bases, J lost 1 base, and 6 bases stayed unmatched. The CDR3 loop spans 16 amino acids. Germline CDR1 and CDR2: SGHAT and FQNNGV. CDR3 DNA sequence: TGTGCCAGCAGCTCACCACAGGGGGCTGGCACAGATACGCAGTATTTT. Its protein is CASSSPQGAGTDTQYF.

V gene TRBV5-5 combines with J gene TRBJ2-1; no definite D call. V was shortened by 3 bases and J by 8 bases, with 15 bases between the two germline ends. Germline V gene data show CDR1 as SGHKS and CDR2 as YYEKEE (reference sequence). The CDR3 has 14 residues. CDR3 sequence (DNA): TGTGCCAGCAGCTCCAAATCCCCCTTGGATGAGCAGTTCTTC. Protein sequence: CASSSKSPLDEQFF.

The DNA of the CDR3 is TGTGCCAGCAGTTACGTGGGTCAGCCCCAGCATTTT. It translates to CASSYVGQPQHF. The rearrangement joins TRBV6-5 to TRBJ1-5; D remains ambiguous. There are 12 residues in the CDR3. V gave up 2 bases and J gave up 6 bases, with 5 bases separating them. Germline-derived CDR1 and CDR2 are MNHEY and SVGAGI.

The chain employs TRBV29-1 and TRBJ1-4; D unclear. V was pared by 2 bases and J by 11 bases, with 9 bases between. The CDR3 extends over 11 amino acids. Germline CDR1 is SQVTM and CDR2 is ANQGSEA. The CDR3 loop is CSVETEGKLFF. The DNA for the CDR3 is TGCAGCGTTGAAACCGAGGGTAAACTGTTTTTT. Using reference TRBV29-1 and TRBJ1-4 for the parts outside the CDR3, the full variable domain is SAVISQKPSRDICQRGTSLTIQCQVDSQVTMMFWYRQQPGQSLTLIATANQGSEATYESGFVIDKFPISRPNLTFSTLTVSNMSPEDSSIYLCSVETEGKLFFGSGTQLSVL.

Only a few counts were recorded for this clonotype. The chain recombines TRBV30 with TRBJ2-7; unclear D gene. CDR1 and CDR2 (germline): GTSNPN, SVGIG (reference sequence). CDR3 length: 11 residues. V lost 1 base to trimming and J lost 7 bases, with 8 bases between them. The CDR3, as DNA: TGTGCCTGGAGTGCCCTGGGGGAGCAGTACTTC. This codes for CAWSALGEQYF. Based on the CDR3 plus reference TRBV30 and TRBJ2-7, the full variable domain is SQTIHQWPATLVQPVGSPLSLECTVEGTSNPNLYWYRQAAGRGLQLLFYSVGIGQISSEVPQNLSASRPQDRQFILSSKKLLLSDSGFYLCAWSALGEQYFGPGTRLTVT.

The CDR3 spells CASSPPDTYEQYF. As DNA, the CDR3 is TGCGCCAGCAGCCCTCCGGACACCTACGAGCAGTACTTC. This rearrangement joins TRBV5-1 to TRBJ2-7, with a tentative D call TRBD1 (5 bases). Germline V gene data show CDR1 as SGHRS and CDR2 as YFSETQ. The V end lost 4 bases, the J end lost 2 bases, and 10 bases lay between the germline ends. This CDR3 comprises 13 residues. The full variable domain, with the rest looked up from reference TRBV5-1 and TRBJ2-7, is KAGVTQTPRYLIKTRGQQVTLSCSPISGHRSVSWYQQTPGQGLQFLFEYFSETQRNKGNFPGRFSGRQFSNSRSEMNVSTLELGDSALYLCASSPPDTYEQYFGPGTRLTVT.

This clonotype was picked up a small number of times. The V and J genes are TRBV6-1 and TRBJ2-1; TRBD2 is a possible D gene (6 bases). The CDR3 consists of 18 residues. Trimming removed 7 bases at V and 3 bases at J, with 25 bases between. CDR1 and CDR2 (germline): MNHNS, SASEGT. CDR3 DNA: TGTGCCAGCACCAAGAGACTAGGAGACCCCGAGGGCTACAATGAGCAGTTCTTC. This gives the protein CASTKRLGDPEGYNEQFF.

This chain uses TRBV12-3 or TRBV12-4 with TRBJ2-7; 7 bases map to TRBD2. V lost 3 bases and J lost 1; bases outside the gene matches: 9. This CDR3 contains 16 residues. CDR3 loop: CASSFGGGLQSYEQYF. The CDR3 DNA sequence: TGTGCCAGCAGTTTCGGCGGGGGACTCCAATCCTACGAGCAGTACTTC.

At least ten counts were recorded for this clonotype. The V gene is TRBV29-1, the J gene TRBJ2-7; 10 positions match TRBD1. Germline V CDR1 and CDR2: SQVTM, ANQGSEA. CDR3 length: 13 residues. V dropped 6 bases and J dropped 4; count of bases not matched to a gene: 6. Here the CDR3 DNA reads TGCAGCGTCCGCGGGACAGGGGTATACGAGCAGTACTTC. This translates into CSVRGTGVYEQYF.

This clonotype was seen a few times. The chain combines TRBV9 with TRBJ2-3; D is ambiguous. The CDR3 contains 14 residues. CDR1 is SGDLS, CDR2 YYNGEE, per germline. With 0 bases removed from V and 4 bases from J, the gap between germline ends came to 9 bases. The CDR3 loop reads CASSVVESPDTQYF. In nucleotides, the CDR3 is TGTGCCAGCAGCGTAGTGGAGAGCCCAGATACGCAGTATTTT. The variable domain in full, with the rest retrieved from reference TRBV9 and TRBJ2-3, is DSGVTQTPKHLITATGQRVTLRCSPRSGDLSVYWYQQSLDQGLQFLIQYYNGEERAKGNILERFSAQQFPDLHSELNLSSLELGDSALYFCASSVVESPDTQYFGPGTRLTVL.